The next 22 T cell receptor beta chains were all read from a single sample in a study of naive and memory T cell subsets. An equimolar mix of two oligonucleotides served as the beta constant-region primer for TRBC1 and TRBC2. TCRdb recomputed calls from the UMI-ligation and nested PCR reads with MiXCR, one row per CDR3 protein. The sample comprises about 85,000 distinct CDR3 sequences, around 13% of which are singletons, and 0.9% to 0.95% rests with the top ten. Material: central memory CD4+ T cells from blood. These TCRs come from a human donor in good health.

The chain joins TRBV7-8 to TRBJ2-1, with TRBD2 identical over 10 bases. Unmatched junction bases numbered 3, after V lost 6 bases and J lost 4 bases. CDR1 is SGHVS and CDR2 is FQNEAQ in the germline V gene. CDR3 length: 14 residues. The CDR3: CASRGTSVYNEQFF. CDR3 nucleotides: TGTGCCAGCAGGGGGACTAGCGTGTACAATGAGCAGTTCTTC.

This clonotype came up a few times. The rearrangement joins TRBV7-2 to TRBJ1-1; D is undetermined. The germline V gene encodes CDR1 SGHTA and CDR2 FQGNSA. V was shortened by 0 bases and J by 0 bases, with 5 bases between the two germline ends. The CDR3 length is 14 residues. The DNA of the CDR3 is TGTGCCAGCAGCTTAGCATATGTGAACACTGAAGCTTTCTTT. It specifies CASSLAYVNTEAFF.

This clonotype was counted ten times or more. CDR3 sequence (DNA): TGTGCCTACTTGGCGGGGCCCCAAGAAAAACTGTTTTTT. Its translation: CAYLAGPQEKLFF. The genes are TRBV5-4 and TRBJ1-4; the D gene is possibly TRBD1 (5 bases). The V and J ends lost 10 bases and 8 bases respectively, with 18 bases between them. The CDR3 loop spans 13 amino acids. CDR1 and CDR2 from the germline V gene are SGHNT and YYREEE (reference sequence).

This clonotype was seen only a few times. The V and J genes are TRBV6-1 and TRBJ1-4; D is perhaps TRBD1 (5 bases). Trimming took off 4 bases at V and 8 bases at J, with 23 bases between the two ends. Germline V gene data show CDR1 as MNHNS and CDR2 as SASEGT. There are 17 residues in the CDR3. The CDR3 sequence: CASSARPIQGSHEKLFF. The DNA of the CDR3 is TGTGCCAGCAGTGCGAGACCCATCCAGGGCAGCCACGAAAAACTGTTTTTT.

This clonotype was picked up a small number of times. The CDR3 coding sequence is TGTGCCATCAGTGCCCGAACCGGGACAGGGACCTACGAGCAGTACTTC. Protein product: CAISARTGTGTYEQYF. The genes are TRBV10-3 and TRBJ2-7, with 9 bases fitting TRBD1. The CDR3 totals 16 residues. V trimming: 4 bases; J trimming: 2 bases; junction bases outside the gene matches: 9. From germline, CDR1 is ENHRY and CDR2 SYGVKD.

The J gene is TRBJ2-1, the V gene TRBV6-6, with TRBD1 identical over 12 bases. The CDR3 runs 16 residues. Germline V lookup: CDR1 MNHNY, CDR2 SVGAGI (reference sequence). V lost 5 bases to trimming and J lost 2 bases; unmatched junction nucleotides: 4. CDR3 coding DNA: TGTGCCAGCAGTCCCGGGACAGGGGGCCCCTACAATGAGCAGTTCTTC. Translation gives CASSPGTGGPYNEQFF.

This chain joins TRBV5-6 and TRBJ2-7; D remains ambiguous. From germline, CDR1 is SGHDT and CDR2 YYEEEE. There are 14 residues in the CDR3. Trimming cost V 0 bases and J 1 base, with 8 bases left between them. The CDR3 DNA sequence: TGTGCCAGCAGCTTGGTCGGACCATCCTACGAGCAGTACTTC. Translating gives CASSLVGPSYEQYF.

The sample holds a few counts of this clonotype. The chain has TRBV9 and TRBJ2-1, with TRBD2 as a possible D gene (6 bases). V dropped 3 bases and J dropped 8 bases, with 15 bases sitting between them. CDR1 is SGDLS and CDR2 is YYNGEE in the germline V gene. The CDR3 covers 14 residues. The chain's CDR3 is CASSARLVGHEQFF. The CDR3 nucleotides are TGTGCCAGCAGCGCCCGACTAGTAGGGCATGAGCAGTTCTTC.

This clonotype was found a few times. A much larger clone sits a single nucleotide away, making a read error possible. The chain combines TRBV29-1 with TRBJ2-5; 15 bases are shared with TRBD2. V lost 7 bases, J lost 5 bases, and 8 bases stayed unmatched. The CDR3 sequence is 15 residues long. Germline V gene lookup returns CDR1 SQVTM and CDR2 ANQGSEA. CDR3 loop: CSGAGLAGGGETQYF. Here the CDR3 DNA reads TGCAGCGGAGCGGGACTAGCGGGAGGTGGTGAGACCCAGTACTTC.

This chain uses TRBV7-2 with TRBJ2-3; 12 nucleotides agree with TRBD2. The CDR3 extends over 20 amino acids. Germline V gene data show CDR1 as SGHTA and CDR2 as FQGNSA. J lost 2 bases, V lost 5 bases, and 17 bases had no gene match. Here the CDR3 DNA reads TGTGCCAGCAGCCGAGTTTCGACACTAGCGGGAGGCCCCCACACAGATACGCAGTATTTT. Translating gives CASSRVSTLAGGPHTDTQYF.

The table lists this clonotype with many counts. The chain joins TRBV27 to TRBJ2-3; 14 nucleotides align to TRBD2. Per the germline V gene, CDR1 is MNHEY and CDR2 is SMNVEV (reference sequence). J was trimmed by 3 bases and V by 4 bases; bases with no gene match: 9. The CDR3 sequence is 18 residues long. CDR3 in amino acids: CASSSPRTSGRTTDTQYF. The CDR3 nucleotides read TGTGCCAGCAGTTCCCCAAGGACTAGCGGGAGGACAACAGATACGCAGTATTTT.

This chain links TRBV5-1 with TRBJ1-4; D is ambiguous. The CDR3 is 13 residues long. Between the trimmed V and J ends, which lost 1 base and 8 bases, there was a span of 9 bases. Germline loops: CDR1 SGHRS, CDR2 YFSETQ. The DNA of the CDR3 is TGCGCCAGCAGCTTGATGGTTGGGGAAAAACTGTTTTTT. It translates to CASSLMVGEKLFF.

This clonotype occurred many times. This rearrangement joins TRBV20-1 to TRBJ2-3; 7 nucleotides line up with TRBD1. The trim removed 4 bases at V and 0 bases at J, leaving 7 bases unmatched. The CDR3 has 15 residues. Germline CDR1 DFQATT, CDR2 SNEGSKA (reference sequence). This CDR3 is CSAILGGASTDTQYF. In nucleotides, the CDR3 is TGCAGTGCTATCCTAGGGGGCGCAAGCACAGATACGCAGTATTTT.

In this sample, this clonotype turned up many times. V is TRBV5-1 and J is TRBJ2-5, with D unclear. CDR1 SGHRS and CDR2 YFSETQ come from the germline V gene. Trimming took off 3 bases at V and 5 bases at J, with 17 bases between the two ends. The CDR3 spans 15 residues. The DNA of the CDR3 is TGCGCCAGCAGCTCCCAGGTTGAAAGGGCTGAGACCCAGTACTTC. This codes for CASSSQVERAETQYF. Full variable domain (rest looked up from reference TRBV5-1 and TRBJ2-5): KAGVTQTPRYLIKTRGQQVTLSCSPISGHRSVSWYQQTPGQGLQFLFEYFSETQRNKGNFPGRFSGRQFSNSRSEMNVSTLELGDSALYLCASSSQVERAETQYFGPGTRLLVL.

This clonotype was seen many times. The chain combines TRBV29-1 with TRBJ2-2, with TRBD2 matching 14 bases. Looked up from germline, CDR1 is SQVTM and CDR2 is ANQGSEA. The CDR3 spans 15 residues. J lost 4 bases, V lost 7 bases, and 5 bases had no gene match. CDR3 residues: CSATSGRALTGELFF. CDR3 coding DNA: TGCAGCGCGACTAGCGGGAGGGCCCTCACCGGGGAGCTGTTTTTT.

This rearrangement joins TRBV10-3 to TRBJ2-2, with D uncertain. V was cut by 6 bases and J by 6 bases, with 8 bases left in between. The CDR3 spans 12 residues. Germline lookup yields CDR1 ENHRY and CDR2 SYGVKD. The CDR3 DNA reads TGTGCCATCAGGCCATCTTCCGGGGAGCTGTTTTTT. It translates to CAIRPSSGELFF.

This clonotype was observed a few times. The genes are TRBV6-5 and TRBJ2-1; TRBD1 agrees at 8 bases. With 2 bases clipped from V and 0 bases from J, the junction kept 6 bases outside the gene matches. CDR1 MNHEY and CDR2 SVGAGI come from the germline V gene. The CDR3 has 17 residues. CDR3 nucleotide sequence: TGTGCCAGCAGTTACGACGGGACAGGAGGCTCCTACAATGAGCAGTTCTTC. It encodes CASSYDGTGGSYNEQFF.

The gene calls are TRBV27 and TRBJ2-5; TRBD1 matches at 9 bases. The V and J ends lost 5 bases and 3 bases, in that order; junction bases with no gene match: 7. Germline V lookup: CDR1 MNHEY, CDR2 SMNVEV (reference sequence). The CDR3 totals 15 residues. The CDR3 region is CASSLHRGREETQYF. CDR3 DNA sequence: TGTGCCAGCAGTCTCCACAGGGGGCGGGAAGAGACCCAGTACTTC.

This chain joins TRBV5-1 and TRBJ2-7; 9 bases align to TRBD1. The CDR3 has 14 residues. Germline V CDR1 and CDR2: SGHRS, YFSETQ. J gave up 7 bases and V 4 bases, and 9 bases lay outside the gene matches. Written as DNA, the CDR3 is TGCGCCAGCAGCCTGGGACAGGGAGGATCGGAGCAGTACTTC. This sequence encodes CASSLGQGGSEQYF.

The table lists this clonotype with many counts. V usage is TRBV11-2 and J usage is TRBJ1-3; no definite D call. Trimming removed 1 base at V and 0 bases at J, with 16 bases between. The CDR3 sequence is 18 residues long. Germline V lookup: CDR1 SGHAT, CDR2 FQNNGV. CDR3 region: CASSLVSASFASGNTIYF. The CDR3 DNA reads as TGTGCCAGCAGCTTAGTGAGCGCCAGCTTCGCCTCTGGAAACACCATATATTTT. Supplemented by reference TRBV11-2 and TRBJ1-3, the full variable domain reads EAGVAQSPRYKIIEKRQSVAFWCNPISGHATLYWYQQILGQGPKLLIQFQNNGVVDDSQLPKDRFSAERLKGVDSTLKIQPAKLEDSAVYLCASSLVSASFASGNTIYFGEGSWLTVV.

The J gene is TRBJ2-1, the V gene TRBV20-1; 11 bases are shared with TRBD2. The CDR3 is made up of 15 amino acids. Germline V gene lookup returns CDR1 DFQATT and CDR2 SNEGSKA (reference sequence). The junction had 7 bases not matched to a gene; V was cut back by 3 bases and J by 6 bases. The CDR3 sequence: CSASLLAGGVNEQFF. The CDR3 bases are TGCAGTGCTAGCTTGCTAGCGGGAGGTGTCAATGAGCAGTTCTTC.

This clonotype was seen many times. The J gene is TRBJ2-3, the V gene TRBV7-6; TRBD2 might be the D (5 bases). CDR3 length: 17 residues. The V gene lost 1 base and the J gene lost 2 bases, with 16 bases spanning the gap. Germline CDR1 reads SGHVS; CDR2 reads FNYEAQ. CDR3 DNA sequence: TGTGCCAGCAGCTTAGTAACGGGGTGGAGACCCACAGATACGCAGTATTTT. The encoded protein is CASSLVTGWRPTDTQYF.